These T cell receptor beta chains were read from a single sample in a study of blood T cell repertoires in COVID-19. Method: immunoSEQ multiplex PCR; TCRdb's copy keeps in-frame clones and lacks some. The sample consists of about 140,000 clones, approximately 85% of them appearing once. Sequenced input: peripheral blood. These receptors were taken from a man aged 50 or older with acute or convalescent COVID-19. Both conserved end residues are part of each CDR3. A D gene is named only where the DNA matches it firmly. Clone sizes are given selectively: once, few, many, or a class where the clone is expanded.

V	D	size	J	CDR3	DNA
TRBV6-5	TRBD1	once	TRBJ2-1	CASRPTGTGVNEQFF	TGTGCCAGCAGACCGACCGGGACAGGGGTGAATGAGCAGTTCTTC
TRBV9	TRBD1	.	TRBJ2-5	CASSDPGTGRETQYF	TGTGCCAGCAGCGACCCCGGGACAGGGAGAGAGACCCAGTACTTC
TRBV15	TRBD1	.	TRBJ2-1	CATSRGDRTLNEQFF	TGTGCCACCAGCAGAGGGGACAGGACTCTTAATGAGCAGTTCTTC
TRBV11-2	TRBD1	.	TRBJ2-7	CASSRRQGTALVYEQYF	TGTGCCAGCAGCAGACGGCAAGGGACAGCGCTAGTCTACGAGCAGTACTTC
TRBV28	TRBD1	.	TRBJ1-2	CASRGQGSNYGYTF	TGTGCCAGCAGAGGACAGGGATCTAACTATGGCTACACCTTC
TRBV7-9	.	few	TRBJ1-2	CASSLARSSSNYGYTF	TGTGCCAGCAGCCTGGCTCGGAGCTCCTCTAACTATGGCTACACCTTC
TRBV11-3	TRBD1	once	TRBJ2-2	CASSPGTGGTGELFF	TGTGCCAGCAGCCCCGGGACAGGGGGCACCGGGGAGCTGTTTTTT
TRBV4-1	TRBD1	.	TRBJ2-1	CASSQVDRDSYNEQFF	TGCGCCAGCAGCCAAGTAGACAGGGACTCCTACAATGAGCAGTTCTTC
TRBV27	.	once	TRBJ2-3	CASSLEGTLGYTQYF	TGTGCCAGCAGTTTGGAGGGGACCTTGGGTTATACGCAGTATTTT
TRBV11-2	.	.	TRBJ1-1	CASSFGRVNTEAFF	TGTGCCAGCAGCTTTGGCAGGGTGAACACTGAAGCTTTCTTT
TRBV7-8	.	.	TRBJ2-6	CASSKTSTGANVLTF	TGTGCCAGCAGCAAGACTAGTACCGGGGCCAACGTCCTGACTTTC
TRBV28	.	once	TRBJ1-3	CASSSGGTGNTIYF	TGTGCCAGCTCTTCGGGGGGAACTGGAAACACCATATATTTT
TRBV5-8	TRBD2	once	TRBJ2-1	CASKRRRGGEQFF	TGTGCCAGCAAAAGGCGGCGGGGGGGTGAGCAGTTCTTC
TRBV2	.	.	TRBJ1-6	CASSEEGGRGSPLHF	TGTGCCAGCAGTGAAGAGGGGGGGAGAGGCTCACCCCTCCACTTT
TRBV4-2	TRBD1	.	TRBJ1-2	CASSQGQGGDNGYTF	TGTGCCAGCAGCCAAGGACAGGGTGGGGATAATGGCTACACCTTC
TRBV10-1	.	.	TRBJ1-4	CASQDRPNEKLFF	TGCGCCAGCCAGGACAGACCAAATGAAAAACTGTTTTTT
TRBV7-9	TRBD1	.	TRBJ2-1	CASSSKGALYNEQFF	TGTGCCAGCAGCTCCAAGGGGGCTTTATACAATGAGCAGTTCTTC
TRBV5-6	.	medium-sized	TRBJ2-2	CASSSTGYTGELFF	TGTGCCAGCAGCTCGACAGGTTACACCGGGGAGCTGTTTTTT
TRBV29-1	.	.	TRBJ2-7	CSVALRLSSYEQYF	TGCAGCGTTGCCCTCCGACTAAGCTCCTACGAGCAGTACTTC
TRBV2	TRBD1	.	TRBJ1-6	CASSGTDPYNSPLHF	TGTGCCAGCTCCGGGACAGATCCATATAATTCACCCCTCCACTTT
TRBV6-5	.	.	TRBJ2-7	CASSYSYTSAYEQYF	TGTGCCAGCAGTTACTCCTATACTAGTGCCTACGAGCAGTACTTC
TRBV4-1	.	once	TRBJ2-7	CASSFQNQGRTYEQYF	TGCGCCAGCAGCTTCCAAAATCAGGGGCGCACCTACGAGCAGTACTTC